The clone carrying this T cell receptor beta chain has a single count. Antigen unknown. V lost 7 bases, J lost 5 bases, and 15 bases lay in between. There are 14 residues in the CDR3. CDR1 is SGHTA and CDR2 is FQGNSA in the germline V gene. This sample stems from a study of post-analysis software for immune sequencing data. Study-level findings and limits: Multiple sclerosis was associated with a significant reduction in normalized Chao1 diversity relative to controls. Controls had lower frequencies than patients of four or five TRBV segments, which included TRBV5-6, TRBV5-1 and TRBV20-1.

Unique-molecular-identifier-tagged TCR beta cDNA libraries were used. Hundreds of thousands of cDNA molecules were obtained from roughly 1 to 10 million T cells. Via MiXCR, TCRdb re-called the PCR reads, giving one row per CDR3 protein. The sample carries 600,000 to 700,000 distinct CDR3 sequences, roughly three fifths recorded once. The receptor comes from a girl aged 2-10 years with multiple sclerosis. Sample: blood. This rearrangement joins TRBV7-2 to TRBJ2-1, with D tentatively TRBD2 (5 bases). CDR3 DNA sequence: TGTGCCAGCACCTCAAGGGCCGGGGACAATGAGCAGTTCTTC. Residues: CASTSRAGDNEQFF.